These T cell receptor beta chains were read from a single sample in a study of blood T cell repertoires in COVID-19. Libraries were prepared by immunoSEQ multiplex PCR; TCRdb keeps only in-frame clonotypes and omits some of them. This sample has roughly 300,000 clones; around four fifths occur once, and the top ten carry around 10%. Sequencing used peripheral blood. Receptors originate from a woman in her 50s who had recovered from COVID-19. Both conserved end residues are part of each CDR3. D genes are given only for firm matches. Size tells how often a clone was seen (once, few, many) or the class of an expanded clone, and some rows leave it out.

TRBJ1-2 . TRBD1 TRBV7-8 CASSFTGGGGYGYTF TGTGCCAGCAGCTTCACAGGGGGCGGAGGTTATGGCTACACCTTC
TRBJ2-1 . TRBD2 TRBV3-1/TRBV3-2 CASSYVAGPYNEQFF TGTGCCAGCAGTTACGTAGCGGGCCCTTACAATGAGCAGTTCTTC
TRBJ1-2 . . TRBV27 CASTNLGAGRGGYTF TGTGCCAGCACTAACCTCGGGGCGGGGAGGGGAGGCTACACCTTC
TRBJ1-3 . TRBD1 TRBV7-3 CASSRDRGPGNTIYF TGTGCCAGCAGCCGCGACAGGGGCCCTGGAAACACCATATATTTT
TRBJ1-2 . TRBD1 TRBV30 CAWSVSGGYGYTF TGTGCCTGGAGTGTATCAGGGGGCTATGGCTACACCTTC
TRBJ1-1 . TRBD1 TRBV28 CASSLGDRLNTEAFF TGTGCCAGCAGTTTAGGGGACAGACTGAACACTGAAGCTTTCTTT
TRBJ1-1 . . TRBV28 CASSLPRTAITEAFF TGTGCCAGCAGTTTACCCCGGACAGCCATCACTGAAGCTTTCTTT
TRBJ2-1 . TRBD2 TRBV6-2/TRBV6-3 CASSYAGLAGSVREQFF TGTGCCAGCAGTTACGCAGGACTAGCGGGAAGCGTACGTGAGCAGTTCTTC
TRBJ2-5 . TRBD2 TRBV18 CASSPRDGGLAGAETQYF TGTGCCAGCTCACCCCGGGACGGCGGACTAGCGGGGGCGGAGACCCAGTACTTC
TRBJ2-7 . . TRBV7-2 CASSFRSRAGTHGAYEQYF TGTGCCAGCAGCTTTAGGTCTAGGGCGGGGACCCATGGGGCCTACGAGCAGTACTTC
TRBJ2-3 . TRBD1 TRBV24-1 CATSDLDRGGTDTQYF TGTGCCACCAGTGATTTGGACAGGGGGGGGACCGATACGCAGTATTTT
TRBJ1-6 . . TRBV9 CASSRGENSPLHF TGTGCCAGCAGCCGGGGTGAGAATTCACCCCTCCACTTT
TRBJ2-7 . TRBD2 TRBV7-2 CASSLGLAWEQYF TGTGCCAGCAGCCTGGGACTAGCGTGGGAGCAGTACTTC
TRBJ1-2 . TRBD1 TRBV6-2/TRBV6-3 CASSQGQVRGGYTF TGTGCCAGCAGTCAGGGACAGGTCCGTGGTGGCTACACCTTC
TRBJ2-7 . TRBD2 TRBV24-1 CATSDPGLAGEQYF TGTGCCACCAGTGACCCGGGACTAGCGGGCGAGCAGTACTTC
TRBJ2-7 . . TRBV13 CASSLGQGMNEQYF TGTGCCAGCAGCTTAGGGCAGGGTATGAACGAGCAGTACTTC
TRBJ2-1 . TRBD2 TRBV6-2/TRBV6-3 CASSYELAGVYEQFF TGTGCCAGCAGTTACGAACTAGCGGGAGTGTATGAGCAGTTCTTC
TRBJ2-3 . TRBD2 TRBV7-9 CASSTGTSGASTDTQYF TGTGCCAGCAGCACCGGGACTAGCGGGGCTAGCACAGATACGCAGTATTTT
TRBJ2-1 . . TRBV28 CASSAGQQYNEQFF TGTGCCAGCAGTGCCGGACAGCAGTACAATGAGCAGTTCTTC
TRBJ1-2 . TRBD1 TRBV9 CASTTTGGANYGYTF TGTGCCAGCACTACAACAGGGGGCGCGAACTATGGCTACACCTTC
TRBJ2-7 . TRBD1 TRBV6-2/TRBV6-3 CASSPGQRFYEQYF TGTGCCAGCAGTCCGGGACAGAGATTCTACGAGCAGTACTTC
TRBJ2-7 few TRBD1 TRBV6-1 CASSDFLETGTYEQYF TGTGCCAGCAGTGACTTCCTCGAGACAGGGACCTACGAGCAGTACTTC
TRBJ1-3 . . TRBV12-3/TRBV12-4 CASSGGSDTIYF TGTGCCAGCAGCGGGGGATCAGACACCATATATTTT
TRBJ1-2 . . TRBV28 CASSFLAERGYTF TGTGCCAGCAGTTTCTTAGCTGAGCGGGGCTACACCTTC
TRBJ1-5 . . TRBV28 CASTSAGDLQPQHF TGTGCCAGCACTTCGGCGGGGGACTTACAGCCCCAGCATTTT
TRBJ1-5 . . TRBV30 CAWSIQGSRISNQPQHF TGTGCCTGGAGTATCCAGGGGAGTCGTATTAGCAATCAGCCCCAGCATTTT
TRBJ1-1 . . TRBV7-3 CASSLNPGGTEAFF TGTGCCAGCAGCTTAAACCCGGGGGGCACTGAAGCTTTCTTT
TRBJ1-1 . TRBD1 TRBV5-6 CASSRDRGRYRLTEAFF TGTGCCAGCAGCCGGGACAGGGGGCGTTATCGACTAACTGAAGCTTTCTTT
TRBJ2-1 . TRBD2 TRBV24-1 CATTGGDEQFF TGTGCCACCACCGGGGGGGATGAGCAGTTCTTC
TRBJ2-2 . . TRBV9 CAPGPGFVDRANTGELFF TGTGCCCCTGGTCCCGGATTCGTGGACAGAGCGAACACCGGGGAGCTGTTTTTT
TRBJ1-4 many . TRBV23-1 CASRPSWDKGQKLFF TGCGCCAGCCGTCCTAGTTGGGACAAAGGACAAAAACTGTTTTTT
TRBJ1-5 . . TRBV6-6 CASRSVAQPQHF TGTGCCAGCAGAAGTGTAGCCCAGCCCCAGCATTTT
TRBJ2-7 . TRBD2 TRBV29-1 CSVEALWGGEQYF TGCAGCGTTGAGGCGTTATGGGGAGGGGAGCAGTACTTC
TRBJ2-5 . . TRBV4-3 CASSRMTGEETQYF TGCGCCAGCAGCCGCATGACAGGCGAGGAGACCCAGTACTTC
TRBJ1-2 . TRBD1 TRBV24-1 CATYSILSGTGQGGYTF TGTGCCACCTACTCTATTTTATCCGGGACAGGGCAGGGAGGCTACACCTTC
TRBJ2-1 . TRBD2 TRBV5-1 CASSRGLAGANEQFF TGCGCCAGCAGCCGGGGACTCGCGGGAGCCAATGAGCAGTTCTTC
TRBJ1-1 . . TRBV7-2 CASSSIRGSEAFF TGTGCCAGCAGCTCGATTCGGGGTTCGGAAGCTTTCTTT
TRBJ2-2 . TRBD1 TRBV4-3 CASSQQGAGGELFF TGCGCCAGCAGCCAGCAGGGGGCGGGCGGGGAGCTGTTTTTT
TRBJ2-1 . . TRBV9 CASSGRDNEQFF TGTGCCAGCAGCGGACGGGACAATGAGCAGTTCTTC
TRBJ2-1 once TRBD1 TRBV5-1 CASSSGTGMFGEQFF TGCGCCAGCAGCTCCGGGACAGGAATGTTCGGTGAGCAGTTCTTC
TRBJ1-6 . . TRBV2 CASSERSSYNSPLHF TGTGCCAGCAGTGAAAGGAGCTCCTATAATTCACCCCTCCACTTT